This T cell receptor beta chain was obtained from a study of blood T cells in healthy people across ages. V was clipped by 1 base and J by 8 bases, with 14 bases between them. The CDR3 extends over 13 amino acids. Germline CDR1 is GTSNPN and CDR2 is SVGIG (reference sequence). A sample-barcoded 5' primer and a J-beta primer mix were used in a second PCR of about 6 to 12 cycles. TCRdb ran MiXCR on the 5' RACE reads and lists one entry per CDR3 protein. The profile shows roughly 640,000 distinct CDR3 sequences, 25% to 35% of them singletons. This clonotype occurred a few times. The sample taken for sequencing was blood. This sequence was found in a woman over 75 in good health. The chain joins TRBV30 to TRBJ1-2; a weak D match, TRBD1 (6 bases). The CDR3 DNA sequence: TGTGCCTGGAGTGGTGAGGGGGTCGGAGGCTACACCTTC. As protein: CAWSGEGVGGYTF.